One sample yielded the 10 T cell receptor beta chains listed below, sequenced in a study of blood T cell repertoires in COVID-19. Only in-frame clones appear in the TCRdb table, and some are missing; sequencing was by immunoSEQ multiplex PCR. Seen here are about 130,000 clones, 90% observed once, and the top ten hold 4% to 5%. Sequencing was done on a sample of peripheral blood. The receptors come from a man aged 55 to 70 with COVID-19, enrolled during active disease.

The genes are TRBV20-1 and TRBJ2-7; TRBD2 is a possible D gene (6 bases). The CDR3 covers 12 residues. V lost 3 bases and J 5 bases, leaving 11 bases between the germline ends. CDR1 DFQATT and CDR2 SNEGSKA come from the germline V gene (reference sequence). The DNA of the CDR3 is TGCAGTGCTAGTGGCGGGGTCCACGAGCAGTACTTC. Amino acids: CSASGGVHEQYF.

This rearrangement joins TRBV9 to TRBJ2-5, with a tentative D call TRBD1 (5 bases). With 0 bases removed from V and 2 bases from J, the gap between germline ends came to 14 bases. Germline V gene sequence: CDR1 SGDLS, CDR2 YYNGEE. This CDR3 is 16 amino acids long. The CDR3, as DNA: TGTGCCAGCAGCGTAGCGGCTACCAAGGGGCAAGAGACCCAGTACTTC. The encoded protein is CASSVAATKGQETQYF.

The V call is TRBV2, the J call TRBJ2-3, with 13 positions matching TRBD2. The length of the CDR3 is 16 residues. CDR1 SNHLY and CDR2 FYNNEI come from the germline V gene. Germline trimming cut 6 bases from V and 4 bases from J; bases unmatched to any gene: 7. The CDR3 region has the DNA TGTGCCAGCAGCCCAAGGACTAGCGGGAGATCAGATACGCAGTATTTT. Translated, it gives CASSPRTSGRSDTQYF.

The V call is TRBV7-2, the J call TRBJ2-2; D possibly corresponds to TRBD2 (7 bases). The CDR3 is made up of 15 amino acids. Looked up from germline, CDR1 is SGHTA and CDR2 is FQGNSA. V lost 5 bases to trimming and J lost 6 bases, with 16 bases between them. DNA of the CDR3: TGTGCCAGCAGCCCCGGAGGGGGGGATCCCGGGGAGCTGTTTTTT. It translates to CASSPGGGDPGELFF. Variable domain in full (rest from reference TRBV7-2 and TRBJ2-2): GAGVSQSPSNKVTEKGKDVELRCDPISGHTALYWYRQSLGQGLEFLIYFQGNSAPDKSGLPSDRFSAERTGGSVSTLTIQRTQQEDSAVYLCASSPGGGDPGELFFGEGSRLTVL.

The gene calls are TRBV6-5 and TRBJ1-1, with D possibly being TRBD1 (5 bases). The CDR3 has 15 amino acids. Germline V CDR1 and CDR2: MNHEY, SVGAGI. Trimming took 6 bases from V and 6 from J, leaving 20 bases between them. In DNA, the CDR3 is TGTGCCAGCAGCAGATCAGTGGGGCAGGTAGCTGAAGCTTTCTTT. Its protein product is CASSRSVGQVAEAFF.

The chain's CDR3 is CASSLYGTDYEQYF. CDR3 bases: TGCGCCAGCAGCTTGTATGGGACAGACTACGAGCAGTACTTC. The J gene is TRBJ2-7, the V gene TRBV5-1, with 7 nucleotides matching TRBD1. The CDR3 has 14 amino acids. CDR1 SGHRS and CDR2 YFSETQ come from the germline V gene. The J segment lost 3 bases and the V segment lost 1 base, leaving 4 bases of the junction unmatched.

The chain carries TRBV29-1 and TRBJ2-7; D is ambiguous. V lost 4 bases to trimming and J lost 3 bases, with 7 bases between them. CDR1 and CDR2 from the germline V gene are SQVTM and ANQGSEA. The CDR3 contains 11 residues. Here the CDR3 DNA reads TGCAGCGTTGGAGCAAACTACGAGCAGTACTTC. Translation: CSVGANYEQYF.

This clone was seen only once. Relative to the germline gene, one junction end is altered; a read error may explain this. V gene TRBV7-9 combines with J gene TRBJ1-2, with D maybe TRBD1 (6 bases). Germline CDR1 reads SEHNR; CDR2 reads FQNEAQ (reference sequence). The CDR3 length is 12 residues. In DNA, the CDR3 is TGTGCCAGCAGCTTACAGGGGTTCTCACCGATTTTC. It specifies CASSLQGFSPIF. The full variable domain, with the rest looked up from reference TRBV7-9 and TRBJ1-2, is DTGVSQNPRHKITKRGQNVTFRCDPISEHNRLYWYRQTLGQGPEFLTYFQNEAQLEKSRLLSDRFSAERPKGSFSTLEIQRTEQGDSAMYLCASSLQGFSPIFGSGTRLTVV.

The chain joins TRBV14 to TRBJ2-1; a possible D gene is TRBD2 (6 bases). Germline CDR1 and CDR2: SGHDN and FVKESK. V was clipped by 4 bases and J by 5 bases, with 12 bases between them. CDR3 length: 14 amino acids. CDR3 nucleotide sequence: TGTGCCAGCAGCCCCAAGACTAGTAACAATGAGCAGTTCTTC. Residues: CASSPKTSNNEQFF.

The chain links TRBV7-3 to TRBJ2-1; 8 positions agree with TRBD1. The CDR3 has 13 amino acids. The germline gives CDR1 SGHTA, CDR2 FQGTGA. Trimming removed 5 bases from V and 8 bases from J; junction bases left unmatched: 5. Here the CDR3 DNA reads TGTGCCAGCAGCGATGGACAGGGTTATGAGCAGTTCTTC. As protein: CASSDGQGYEQFF.